The rows below give T cell receptor beta chains drawn from one sample of a study of T-cell memory formation after mild COVID-19. MiXCR, applied by TCRdb to the 5' RACE reads, yields one record per CDR3 protein. Among about 470,000 distinct CDR3 sequences, around a quarter were seen once, and the ten largest hold around 13%. The sequencing input was PBMCs or a T cell subset sorted from them (not recorded which). The source of these receptors is an adult woman who had mild COVID-19 (a few samples of this study predate the infection). Cell type and time point are not known. The CDR3 runs from the conserved cysteine through the conserved F or W. The D gene is left open where the match is weak. The size entry is marked missing in some rows and otherwise reads once, few, many or a size class.

TRBD2	TRBJ2-1	TRBV7-2	few	CASSLLLAGGPIEQFF	TGTGCCAGCAGCCTCCTCCTAGCGGGGGGGCCTATTGAGCAGTTCTTC
-	TRBJ1-2	TRBV7-3	-	CASSKGGAYGYTF	TGTGCCAGCAGCAAAGGAGGGGCCTATGGCTACACCTTC
-	TRBJ2-3	TRBV24-1	few	CATSGDGDTQYF	TGTGCCACCAGTGGGGACGGAGATACGCAGTATTTT
-	TRBJ2-7	TRBV7-9	few	CASSVWDVSYEQYF	TGTGCCAGCAGCGTATGGGATGTCTCCTACGAGCAGTACTTC
-	TRBJ2-7	TRBV7-2	many	CASSLVAYEQYF	TGTGCCAGCAGCTTAGTAGCCTACGAGCAGTACTTC
-	TRBJ2-7	TRBV30	few	CAWRGGGYEQYF	TGTGCCTGGAGGGGCGGAGGGTACGAGCAGTACTTC
TRBD1	TRBJ1-3	TRBV28	-	CASSPGTGGWSGNTIYF	TGTGCCAGCAGCCCCGGGACAGGGGGCTGGTCTGGAAACACCATATATTTT
-	TRBJ2-6	TRBV14	-	CASSQDLRGRTGANVLTF	TGTGCCAGCAGCCAAGATCTTAGGGGGAGAACTGGGGCCAACGTCCTGACTTTC
-	TRBJ1-2	TRBV2	-	CASSEDSAPSGYTF	TGTGCCAGCAGTGAGGACAGCGCGCCTTCTGGCTACACCTTC
TRBD2	TRBJ2-5	TRBV14	-	CASSPGLAHQETQYF	TGTGCCAGCAGCCCGGGACTAGCGCACCAAGAGACCCAGTACTTC
-	TRBJ2-7	TRBV5-6	few	CASSPFDQAIYEQYF	TGTGCCAGCAGCCCATTCGACCAGGCCATCTACGAGCAGTACTTC
TRBD1	TRBJ2-5	TRBV12-3/TRBV12-4	few	CASNSRDSQETQYF	TGTGCCAGCAATTCTCGGGACAGCCAAGAGACCCAGTACTTC